Sequencing of this TCR beta chain was carried out in a study of blood T cell repertoires in COVID-19. In the study overall: Sites across the United States, Italy and Spain contributed samples from acute and convalescent COVID-19. Sample material is recorded as cDNA or gDNA derived from T cells, B-cell-depleted T cells, or PBMCs.

Assay used: immunoSEQ multiplex PCR; TCRdb lists only in-frame clones, some missing. Of 85,000 to 130,000 clones in the sample, 71% are singletons; the top ten hold around 0.92%. CDR3 size: 15 residues. The ends lost 1 base at V and 3 bases at J; junction bases unmatched: 2. Germline values: CDR1 LNHNV, CDR2 YYDKDF (reference sequence). The sample was peripheral blood. This clonotype was obtained from a human donor with acute or convalescent COVID-19. The donor label of this sample is uncertain. J is TRBJ1-4 and V is TRBV15; 7 bases fit TRBD1. CDR3 protein: CATSRGGQSNEKLFF. The DNA for the CDR3 is TGTGCCACCAGCAGAGGGGGACAGTCTAATGAAAAACTGTTTTTT.